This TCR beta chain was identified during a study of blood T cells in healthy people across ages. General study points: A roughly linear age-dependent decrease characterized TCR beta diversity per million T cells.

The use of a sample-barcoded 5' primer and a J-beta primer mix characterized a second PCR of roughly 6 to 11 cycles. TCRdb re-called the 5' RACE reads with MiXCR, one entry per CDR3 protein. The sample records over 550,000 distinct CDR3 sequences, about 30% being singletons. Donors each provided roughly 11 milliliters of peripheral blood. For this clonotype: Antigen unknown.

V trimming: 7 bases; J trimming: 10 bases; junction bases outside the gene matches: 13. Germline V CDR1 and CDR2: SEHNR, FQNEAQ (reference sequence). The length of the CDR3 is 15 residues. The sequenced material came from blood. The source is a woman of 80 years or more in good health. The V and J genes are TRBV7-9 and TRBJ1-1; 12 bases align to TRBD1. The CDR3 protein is CASTEGTGGASGAFF. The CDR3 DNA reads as TGTGCCAGCACCGAGGGGACAGGGGGCGCGAGTGGAGCTTTCTTT.